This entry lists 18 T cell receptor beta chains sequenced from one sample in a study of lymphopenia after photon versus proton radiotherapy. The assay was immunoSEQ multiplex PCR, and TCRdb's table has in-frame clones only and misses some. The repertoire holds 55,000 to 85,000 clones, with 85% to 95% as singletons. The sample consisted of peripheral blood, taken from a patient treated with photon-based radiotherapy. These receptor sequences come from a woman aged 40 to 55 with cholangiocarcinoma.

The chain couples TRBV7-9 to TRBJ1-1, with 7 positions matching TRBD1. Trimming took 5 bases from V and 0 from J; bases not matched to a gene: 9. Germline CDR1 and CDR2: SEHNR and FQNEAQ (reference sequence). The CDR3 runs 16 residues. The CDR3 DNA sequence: TGTGCCAGCAGCCCCCGACAGGGTCCGGTGAACACTGAAGCTTTCTTT. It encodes CASSPRQGPVNTEAFF.

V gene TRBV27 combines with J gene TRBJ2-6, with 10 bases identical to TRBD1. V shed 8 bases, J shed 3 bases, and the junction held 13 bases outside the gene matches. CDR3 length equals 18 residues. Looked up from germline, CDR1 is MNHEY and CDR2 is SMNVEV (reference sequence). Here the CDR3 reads CASLSLGTGVGGANVLTF. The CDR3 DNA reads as TGTGCCAGCCTATCCCTGGGGACAGGGGTAGGTGGGGCCAACGTCCTGACTTTC.

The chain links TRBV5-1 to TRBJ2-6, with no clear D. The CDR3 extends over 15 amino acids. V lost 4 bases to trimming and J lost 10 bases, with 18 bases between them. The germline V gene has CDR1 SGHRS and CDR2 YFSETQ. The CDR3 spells CASSPVSTESNVLTF. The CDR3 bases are TGCGCCAGCAGCCCGGTTTCCACCGAATCAAACGTCCTGACTTTC.

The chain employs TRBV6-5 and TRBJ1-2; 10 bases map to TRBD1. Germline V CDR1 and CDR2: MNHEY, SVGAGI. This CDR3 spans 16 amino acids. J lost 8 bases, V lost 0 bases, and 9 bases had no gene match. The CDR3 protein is CASSYSFFGTGEGYTF. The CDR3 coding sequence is TGTGCCAGCAGTTACTCATTTTTCGGGACAGGGGAGGGCTACACCTTC.

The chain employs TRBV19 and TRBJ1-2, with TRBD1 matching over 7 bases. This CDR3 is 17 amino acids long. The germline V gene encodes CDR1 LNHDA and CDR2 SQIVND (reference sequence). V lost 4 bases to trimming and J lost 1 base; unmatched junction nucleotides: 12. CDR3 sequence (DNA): TGTGCCAGTAGTACGAAGTACAACAGGGGACTTAACTATGGCTACACCTTC. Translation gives CASSTKYNRGLNYGYTF.

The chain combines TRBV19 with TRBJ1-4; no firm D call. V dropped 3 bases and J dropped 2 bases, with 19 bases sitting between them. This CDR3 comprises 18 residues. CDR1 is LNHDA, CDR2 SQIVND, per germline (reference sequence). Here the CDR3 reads CASSIVRGTKGTNEKLFF. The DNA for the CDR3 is TGTGCCAGTAGTATTGTGCGTGGTACAAAGGGCACTAATGAAAAACTGTTTTTT.

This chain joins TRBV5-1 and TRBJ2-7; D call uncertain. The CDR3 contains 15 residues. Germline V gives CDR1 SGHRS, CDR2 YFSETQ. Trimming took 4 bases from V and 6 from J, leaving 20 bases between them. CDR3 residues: CASSLIPNGPTEQYF. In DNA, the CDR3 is TGCGCCAGCAGCCTTATACCAAATGGGCCAACCGAGCAGTACTTC. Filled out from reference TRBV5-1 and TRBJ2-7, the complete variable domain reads KAGVTQTPRYLIKTRGQQVTLSCSPISGHRSVSWYQQTPGQGLQFLFEYFSETQRNKGNFPGRFSGRQFSNSRSEMNVSTLELGDSALYLCASSLIPNGPTEQYFGPGTRLTVT.

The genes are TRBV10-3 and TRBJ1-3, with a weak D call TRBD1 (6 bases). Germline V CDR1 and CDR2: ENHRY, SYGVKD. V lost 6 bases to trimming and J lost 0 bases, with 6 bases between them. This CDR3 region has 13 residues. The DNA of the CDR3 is TGTGCCATCAGGGACAGCTCTGGAAACACCATATATTTT. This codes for CAIRDSSGNTIYF.

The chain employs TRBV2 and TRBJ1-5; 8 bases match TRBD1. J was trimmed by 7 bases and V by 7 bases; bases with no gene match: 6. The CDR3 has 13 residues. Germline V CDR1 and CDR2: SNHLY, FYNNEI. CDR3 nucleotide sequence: TGTGCCAGCAAAGGACAGGGAGCGCAGCCCCAGCATTTT. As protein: CASKGQGAQPQHF.

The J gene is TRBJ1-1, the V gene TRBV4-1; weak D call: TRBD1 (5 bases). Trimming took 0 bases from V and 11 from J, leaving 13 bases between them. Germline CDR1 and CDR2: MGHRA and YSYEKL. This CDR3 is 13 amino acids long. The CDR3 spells CASSQDGGVGAFF. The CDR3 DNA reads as TGCGCCAGCAGCCAAGATGGGGGGGTGGGGGCTTTCTTT.

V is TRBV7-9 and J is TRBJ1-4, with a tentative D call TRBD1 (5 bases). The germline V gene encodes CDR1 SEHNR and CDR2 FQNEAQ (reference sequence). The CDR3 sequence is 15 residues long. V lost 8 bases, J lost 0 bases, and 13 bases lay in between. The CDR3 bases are TGTGCCAGCCTGAGACAGTCCCCAACTAATGAAAAACTGTTTTTT. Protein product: CASLRQSPTNEKLFF.

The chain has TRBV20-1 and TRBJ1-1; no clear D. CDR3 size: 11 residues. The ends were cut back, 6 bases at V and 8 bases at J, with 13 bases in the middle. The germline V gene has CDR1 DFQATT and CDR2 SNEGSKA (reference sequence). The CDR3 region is CSAGSRTEAFF. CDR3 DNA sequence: TGCAGTGCCGGGAGCCGAACAGAAGCTTTCTTT.

The CDR3 sequence: CASSLLVGASYGYTF. For the CDR3, the DNA is TGTGCCAGTAGTTTACTCGTGGGTGCTAGCTATGGCTACACCTTC. J is TRBJ1-2 and V is TRBV19; no definite D call. V lost 5 bases and J 4 bases, leaving 17 bases between the germline ends. The CDR3 consists of 15 residues. CDR1 is LNHDA and CDR2 is SQIVND in the germline V gene (reference sequence). Looking up the rest from reference TRBV19 and TRBJ1-2 gives the full variable domain: DGGITQSPKYLFRKEGQNVTLSCEQNLNHDAMYWYRQDPGQGLRLIYYSQIVNDFQKGDIAEGYSVSREKKESFPLTVTSAQKNPTAFYLCASSLLVGASYGYTFGSGTRLTVV.

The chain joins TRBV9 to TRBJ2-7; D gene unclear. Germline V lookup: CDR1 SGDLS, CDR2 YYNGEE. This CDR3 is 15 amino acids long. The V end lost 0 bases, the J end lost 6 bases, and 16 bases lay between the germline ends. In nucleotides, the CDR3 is TGTGCCAGCAGCGTAGATATCTCGATAGGCGCCGAGCAGTACTTC. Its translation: CASSVDISIGAEQYF.

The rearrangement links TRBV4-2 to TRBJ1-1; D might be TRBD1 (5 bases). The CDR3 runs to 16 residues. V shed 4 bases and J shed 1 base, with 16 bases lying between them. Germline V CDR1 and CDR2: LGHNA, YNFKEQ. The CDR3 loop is CASSLGDGAKNTEAFF. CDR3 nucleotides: TGTGCCAGCAGCCTCGGGGACGGGGCTAAGAACACTGAAGCTTTCTTT.

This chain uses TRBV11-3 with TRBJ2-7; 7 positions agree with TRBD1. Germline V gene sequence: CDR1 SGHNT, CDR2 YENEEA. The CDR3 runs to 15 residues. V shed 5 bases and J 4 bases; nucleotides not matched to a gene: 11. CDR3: CASSPRTGNQYEQYF. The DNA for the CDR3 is TGTGCCAGCAGCCCCAGGACAGGTAACCAGTACGAGCAGTACTTC. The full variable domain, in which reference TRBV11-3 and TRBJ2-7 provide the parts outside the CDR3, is EAGVVQSPRYKIIEKKQPVAFWCNPISGHNTLYWYLQNLGQGPELLIRYENEEAVDDSQLPKDRFSAERLKGVDSTLKIQPAELGDSAVYLCASSPRTGNQYEQYFGPGTRLTVT.

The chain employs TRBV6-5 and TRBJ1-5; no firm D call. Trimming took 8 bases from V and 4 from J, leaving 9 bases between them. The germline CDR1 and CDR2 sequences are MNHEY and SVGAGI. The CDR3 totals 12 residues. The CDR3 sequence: CASGSGNQPQHF. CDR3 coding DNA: TGTGCCAGCGGTAGTGGGAATCAGCCCCAGCATTTT.

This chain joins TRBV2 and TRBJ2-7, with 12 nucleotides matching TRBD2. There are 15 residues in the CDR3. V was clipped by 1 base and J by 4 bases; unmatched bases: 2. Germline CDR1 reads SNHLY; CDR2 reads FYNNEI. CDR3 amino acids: CASSEGLAGGYEQYF. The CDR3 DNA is TGTGCCAGCAGTGAAGGGCTAGCGGGAGGGTACGAGCAGTACTTC.